The clone carrying this T cell receptor beta chain showed up many times. The germline V gene has CDR1 SEHNR and CDR2 FQNEAQ (reference sequence). V dropped 0 bases and J dropped 7 bases, with 9 bases sitting between them. This CDR3 has 14 residues. Via MiXCR, TCRdb re-called the 5' RACE reads, giving one row per CDR3 protein. The sample shows 100,000 to 150,000 distinct CDR3 sequences, roughly 3.2% of them seen only once. These data belong to a study of neurological immune-mediated disorders. The sequenced material came from PBMCs. The clonotype originates from a woman aged 30 to 39 with multiple sclerosis. The chain is built from TRBV7-9 and TRBJ1-4; D is uncertain. This CDR3 is CASSLALEGEKLFF. Written as DNA, the CDR3 is TGTGCCAGCAGCTTAGCTTTGGAAGGTGAAAAACTGTTTTTT.